The clone carrying this T cell receptor beta chain turned up a few times. In the original analysis: Reference gene primer amplification gave estimated nucleated cell counts. Repertoires were generated with immunoSEQ multiplex PCR, while TCRdb's copy carries only in-frame clones and drops some. That table gives V, J and clone size, and the DNA gave D and trimming. Found here are 200,000 to 250,000 clones, under 90% of them singletons; the top ten hold approximately 3.8%. The data were obtained in a study of blood T cell repertoires in COVID-19. Study information: Sites in the United States, Italy and Spain provided acute and convalescent COVID-19 samples. From T cells, B-cell-depleted T cells, or PBMCs came the material, which was cDNA or gDNA.

Germline CDR1 is SGHTA and CDR2 is FQGNSA. The CDR3 length is 16 residues. Trimming took off 0 bases at V and 7 bases at J, with 15 bases between the two ends. The clonotype was recovered from a woman of 80 years or more with acute or convalescent COVID-19. Material for sequencing was peripheral blood. This chain connects TRBV7-2 to TRBJ2-2; D gene uncertain. CDR3 protein: CASSLASRMRGGELFF. The CDR3, as DNA: TGTGCCAGCAGCTTAGCGTCCCGAATGAGAGGCGGGGAGCTGTTTTTT.